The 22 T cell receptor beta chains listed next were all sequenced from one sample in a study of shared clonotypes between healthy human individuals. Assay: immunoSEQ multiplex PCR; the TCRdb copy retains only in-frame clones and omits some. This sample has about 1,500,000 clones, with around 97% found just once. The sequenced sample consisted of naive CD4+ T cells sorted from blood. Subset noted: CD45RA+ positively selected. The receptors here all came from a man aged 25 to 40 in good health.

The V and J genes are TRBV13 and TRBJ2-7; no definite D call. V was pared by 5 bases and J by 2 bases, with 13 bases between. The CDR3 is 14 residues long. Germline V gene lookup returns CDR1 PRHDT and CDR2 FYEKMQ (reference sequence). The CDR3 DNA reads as TGTGCCAGCAGCCGGCAGGACGGAGCCTACGAGCAGTACTTC. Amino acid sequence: CASSRQDGAYEQYF. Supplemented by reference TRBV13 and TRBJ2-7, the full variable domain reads AAGVIQSPRHLIKEKRETATLKCYPIPRHDTVYWYQQGPGQDPQFLISFYEKMQSDKGSIPDRFSAQQFSDYHSELNMSSLELGDSALYFCASSRQDGAYEQYFGPGTRLTVT.

This chain's CDR3 is CASSLYRIQLNTGELFF. DNA of the CDR3: TGTGCCAGCAGCTTATATCGGATTCAACTAAACACCGGGGAGCTGTTTTTT. This chain uses TRBV13 with TRBJ2-2; D unclear. This CDR3 comprises 17 residues. The ends were cut back, 2 bases at V and 2 bases at J, with 15 bases in the middle. CDR1 is PRHDT and CDR2 is FYEKMQ in the germline V gene (reference sequence).

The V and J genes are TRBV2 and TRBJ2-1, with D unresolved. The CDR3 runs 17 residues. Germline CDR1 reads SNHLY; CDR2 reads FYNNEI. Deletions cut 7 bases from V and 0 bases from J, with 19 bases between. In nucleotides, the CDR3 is TGTGCCAGCACCCTGTCCAGAGACGCAAGCTCCTACAATGAGCAGTTCTTC. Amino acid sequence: CASTLSRDASSYNEQFF.

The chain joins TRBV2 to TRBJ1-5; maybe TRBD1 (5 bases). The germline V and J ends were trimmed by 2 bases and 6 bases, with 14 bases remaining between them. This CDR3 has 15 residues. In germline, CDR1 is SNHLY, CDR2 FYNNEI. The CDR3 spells CASSEFAGGSQPQHF. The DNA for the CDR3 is TGTGCCAGCAGTGAATTTGCGGGGGGATCTCAGCCCCAGCATTTT.

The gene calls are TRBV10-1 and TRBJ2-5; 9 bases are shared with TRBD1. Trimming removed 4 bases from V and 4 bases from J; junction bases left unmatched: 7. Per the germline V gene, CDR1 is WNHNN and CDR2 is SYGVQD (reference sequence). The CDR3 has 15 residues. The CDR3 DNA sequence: TGCGCCAGCAGTGGAGGACAGGGGTATAGAGAGACCCAGTACTTC. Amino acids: CASSGGQGYRETQYF.

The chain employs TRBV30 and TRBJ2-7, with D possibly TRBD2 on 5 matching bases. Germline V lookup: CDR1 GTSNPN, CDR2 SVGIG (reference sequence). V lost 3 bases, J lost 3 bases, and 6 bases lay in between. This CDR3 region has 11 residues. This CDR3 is CAWRRVYEQYF. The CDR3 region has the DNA TGTGCCTGGAGGAGGGTCTACGAGCAGTACTTC.

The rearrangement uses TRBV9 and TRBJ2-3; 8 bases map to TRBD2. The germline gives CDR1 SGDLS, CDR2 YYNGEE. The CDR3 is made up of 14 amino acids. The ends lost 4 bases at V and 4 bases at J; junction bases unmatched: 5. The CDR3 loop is CASSPGGAPDTQYF. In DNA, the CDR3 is TGTGCCAGCAGCCCCGGGGGGGCCCCAGATACGCAGTATTTT.

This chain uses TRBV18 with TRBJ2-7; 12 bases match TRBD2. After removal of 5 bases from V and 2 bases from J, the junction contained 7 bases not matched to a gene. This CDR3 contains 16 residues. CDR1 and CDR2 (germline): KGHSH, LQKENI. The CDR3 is CASSFGLAGTTYEQYF. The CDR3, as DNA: TGTGCCAGCTCATTCGGACTAGCGGGAACGACCTACGAGCAGTACTTC.

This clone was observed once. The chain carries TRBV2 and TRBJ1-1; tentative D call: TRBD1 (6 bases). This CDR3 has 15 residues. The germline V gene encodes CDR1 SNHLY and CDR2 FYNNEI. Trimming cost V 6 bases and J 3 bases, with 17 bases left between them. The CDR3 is CASRDRDTRYTEAFF. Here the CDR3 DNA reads TGTGCCAGCAGGGATCGGGACACTCGGTACACTGAAGCTTTCTTT.

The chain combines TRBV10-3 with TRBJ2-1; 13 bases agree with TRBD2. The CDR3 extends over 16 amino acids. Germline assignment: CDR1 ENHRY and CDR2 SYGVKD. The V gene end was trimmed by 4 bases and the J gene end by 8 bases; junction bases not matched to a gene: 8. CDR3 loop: CAISVLGTSGNDEQFF. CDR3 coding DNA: TGTGCCATCAGTGTTCTTGGGACTAGCGGGAACGATGAGCAGTTCTTC.

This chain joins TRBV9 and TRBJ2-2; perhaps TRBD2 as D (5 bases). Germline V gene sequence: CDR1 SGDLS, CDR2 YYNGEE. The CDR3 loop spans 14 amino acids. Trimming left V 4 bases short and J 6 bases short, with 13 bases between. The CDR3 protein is CASSSGVAAGELFF. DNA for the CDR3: TGTGCCAGCAGCTCCGGGGTTGCTGCCGGGGAGCTGTTTTTT.

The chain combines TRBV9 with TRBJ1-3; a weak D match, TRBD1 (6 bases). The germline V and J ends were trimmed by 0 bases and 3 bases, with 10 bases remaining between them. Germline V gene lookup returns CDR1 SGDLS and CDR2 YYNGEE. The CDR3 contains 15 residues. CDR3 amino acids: CASSVEQGFGNTIYF. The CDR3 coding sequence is TGTGCCAGCAGCGTAGAACAGGGTTTTGGAAACACCATATATTTT.

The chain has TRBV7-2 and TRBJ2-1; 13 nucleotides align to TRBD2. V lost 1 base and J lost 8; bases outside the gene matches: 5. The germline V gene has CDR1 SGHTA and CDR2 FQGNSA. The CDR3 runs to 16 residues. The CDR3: CASSLGTSGSGDEQFF. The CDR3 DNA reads TGTGCCAGCAGCTTAGGGACTAGCGGGAGTGGGGATGAGCAGTTCTTC.

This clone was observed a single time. CDR3: CASSSRTGGAGTQYF. The CDR3 DNA reads TGTGCCAGCAGTAGTAGGACAGGGGGCGCAGGGACCCAGTACTTC. The chain joins TRBV27 to TRBJ2-5; TRBD1 aligns across 11 bases. This CDR3 has 15 residues. V was pared by 5 bases and J by 7 bases, with 9 bases of the junction left unmatched. Germline CDR1 and CDR2: MNHEY and SMNVEV (reference sequence).

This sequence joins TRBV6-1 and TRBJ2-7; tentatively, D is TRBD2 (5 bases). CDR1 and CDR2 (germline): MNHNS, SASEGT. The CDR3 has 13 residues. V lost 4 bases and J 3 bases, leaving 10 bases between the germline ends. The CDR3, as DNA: TGTGCCAGCAGTGTATACGGGGACTACGAGCAGTACTTC. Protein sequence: CASSVYGDYEQYF.

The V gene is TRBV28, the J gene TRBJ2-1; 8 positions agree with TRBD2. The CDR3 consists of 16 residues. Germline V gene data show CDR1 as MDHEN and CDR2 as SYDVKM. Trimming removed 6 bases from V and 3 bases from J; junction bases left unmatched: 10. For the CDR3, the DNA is TGTGCCAGCAGCACACCCCGACTAGCGAACTACAATGAGCAGTTCTTC. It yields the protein CASSTPRLANYNEQFF.

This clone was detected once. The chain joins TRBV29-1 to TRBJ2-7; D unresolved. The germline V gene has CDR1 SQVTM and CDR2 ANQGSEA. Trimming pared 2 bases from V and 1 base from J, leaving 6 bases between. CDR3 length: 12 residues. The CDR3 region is CSVETASYEQYF. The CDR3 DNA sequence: TGCAGCGTTGAAACGGCATCCTACGAGCAGTACTTC.

For the CDR3, the DNA is TGTGCCAGCCCCGGAGAGGCAGCCTACAATGAGCAGTTCTTC. Its translation is CASPGEAAYNEQFF. V is TRBV7-9 and J is TRBJ2-1; D is ambiguous. Trimming took off 8 bases at V and 2 bases at J, with 13 bases between the two ends. The V gene's germline CDR1 is SEHNR and CDR2 FQNEAQ (reference sequence). This CDR3 contains 14 residues.

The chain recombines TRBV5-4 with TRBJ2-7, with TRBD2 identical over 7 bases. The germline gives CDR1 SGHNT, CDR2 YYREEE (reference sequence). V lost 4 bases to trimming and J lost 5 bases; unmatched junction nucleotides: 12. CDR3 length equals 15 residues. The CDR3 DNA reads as TGTGCCAGCAGCCGGGGGGAAGGAGCTCGGGACGAGCAGTACTTC. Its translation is CASSRGEGARDEQYF.

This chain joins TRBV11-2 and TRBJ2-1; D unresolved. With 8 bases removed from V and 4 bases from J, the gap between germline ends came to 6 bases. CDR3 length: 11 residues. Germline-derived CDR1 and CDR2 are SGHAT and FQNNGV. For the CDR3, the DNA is TGTGCCAGCTGTGCTTACAATGAGCAGTTCTTC. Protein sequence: CASCAYNEQFF. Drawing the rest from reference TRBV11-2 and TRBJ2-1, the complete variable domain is EAGVAQSPRYKIIEKRQSVAFWCNPISGHATLYWYQQILGQGPKLLIQFQNNGVVDDSQLPKDRFSAERLKGVDSTLKIQPAKLEDSAVYLCASCAYNEQFFGPGTRLTVL.

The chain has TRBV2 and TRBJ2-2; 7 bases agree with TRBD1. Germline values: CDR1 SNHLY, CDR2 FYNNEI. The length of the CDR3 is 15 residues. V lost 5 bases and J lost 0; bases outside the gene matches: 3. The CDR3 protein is CASSTQGTNTGELFF. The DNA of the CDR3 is TGTGCCAGCAGTACACAGGGGACGAACACCGGGGAGCTGTTTTTT.

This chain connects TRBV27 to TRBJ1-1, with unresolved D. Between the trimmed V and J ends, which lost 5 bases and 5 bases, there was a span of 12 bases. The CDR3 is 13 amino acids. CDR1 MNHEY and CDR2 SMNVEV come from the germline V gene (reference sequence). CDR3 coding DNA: TGTGCCAGCAGTCTCCTAGGACCGACTGAAGCTTTCTTT. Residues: CASSLLGPTEAFF.